Below, 28 T cell receptor beta chains from the same sample are listed, as sequenced in a study of CD8 T cells in Susac syndrome. The RNA, about 0.45 to 1 ug, was put through reverse transcription using random hexamers. TCRdb redid the calling of the immunoSEQ multiplex PCR reads with MiXCR, one entry per CDR3 protein. Of around 200,000 distinct CDR3 sequences in the sample, around 95% were seen once. Sequencing input: CD4+ T cells from PBMCs. The receptor set was obtained from a human donor with multiple sclerosis.

The rearrangement joins TRBV12-3 or TRBV12-4 to TRBJ1-4; 7 nucleotides align to TRBD1. CDR3 length equals 15 residues. The trim removed 6 bases at V and 3 bases at J, leaving 7 bases unmatched. This CDR3 is CASSPRGVANEKLFF. The CDR3 nucleotides are TGTGCCAGCAGCCCCAGGGGGGTGGCTAATGAAAAACTGTTTTTT.

The table lists this clonotype with a count of one. This chain joins TRBV2 and TRBJ2-7; D ambiguous. Trimming shortened V by 5 bases and J by 0 bases, and 5 bases separated the two germline ends. Germline V gene data show CDR1 as SNHLY and CDR2 as FYNNEI. This CDR3 contains 12 residues. This CDR3 is CASSRSSYEQYV. The CDR3 DNA sequence: TGTGCCAGCAGTAGATCCTCCTACGAGCAGTACGTC.

The chain employs TRBV30 and TRBJ1-1; the D gene is possibly TRBD1 (5 bases). The CDR3 covers 12 residues. Germline CDR1 and CDR2: GTSNPN and SVGIG (reference sequence). V gave up 4 bases and J gave up 4 bases, with 10 bases separating them. The CDR3 here is CAWTRDGTEAFF. For the CDR3, the DNA is TGTGCCTGGACAAGGGACGGCACTGAAGCTTTCTTT.

The chain's CDR3 is CAWSGIQETQYF. Here the CDR3 DNA reads TGTGCCTGGAGTGGGATACAAGAGACCCAGTACTTC. The chain carries TRBV30 and TRBJ2-5; unclear D gene. Trimming took off 1 base at V and 2 bases at J, with 5 bases between the two ends. The CDR3 runs to 12 residues. Germline lookup yields CDR1 GTSNPN and CDR2 SVGIG (reference sequence).

V gene TRBV3-1 combines with J gene TRBJ2-5; TRBD2 might be the D (6 bases). CDR3 length: 14 amino acids. Germline CDR1 is LGHDT and CDR2 is YNNKEL (reference sequence). V lost 6 bases, J lost 5 bases, and 16 bases lay in between. CDR3 loop: CASRALAPGETQYF. The DNA of the CDR3 is TGTGCCAGCAGAGCCCTAGCGCCAGGGGAGACCCAGTACTTC.

This chain connects TRBV5-1 to TRBJ2-5; TRBD1 matches at 11 bases. V lost 0 bases, J lost 4 bases, and 2 bases stayed unmatched. The germline V gene has CDR1 SGHRS and CDR2 YFSETQ. The CDR3 is 15 residues long. CDR3 sequence: CASSLGTGGPETQYF. CDR3 coding DNA: TGCGCCAGCAGCTTGGGGACAGGGGGCCCAGAGACCCAGTACTTC.

The chain has TRBV6-2 or TRBV6-3 and TRBJ2-1; D is ambiguous. The CDR3 length is 12 residues. V was clipped by 5 bases and J by 6 bases, with 8 bases between them. Germline values: CDR1 MNHEY, CDR2 SVGEGT. This chain's CDR3 is CASSRLRNEQFF. In DNA, the CDR3 is TGTGCCAGCAGTCGTCTTCGCAATGAGCAGTTCTTC.

In DNA, the CDR3 is TGTGCCAGCAGGGCCGGGGAGAACAATTCACCCCTCCACTTT. Its translation is CASRAGENNSPLHF. The chain employs TRBV27 and TRBJ1-6, with D unresolved. CDR1 is MNHEY, CDR2 SMNVEV, per germline (reference sequence). V shed 6 bases and J shed 7 bases, with 13 bases lying between them. The CDR3 length is 14 residues.

V gene TRBV5-8 combines with J gene TRBJ2-7, with D maybe TRBD1 (5 bases). This CDR3 spans 15 amino acids. Germline V CDR1 and CDR2: SGHTS, YDEGEE. Trimming shortened V by 4 bases and J by 0 bases, and 14 bases separated the two germline ends. CDR3 in amino acids: CASSRNSDSSYEQYV. CDR3 in DNA: TGTGCCAGCAGCCGGAACTCTGACAGCTCCTACGAGCAGTACGTC.

The chain employs TRBV3-1 and TRBJ2-7; D perhaps matches TRBD2 (5 bases). The germline V gene has CDR1 LGHDT and CDR2 YNNKEL (reference sequence). This CDR3 has 16 residues. The ends were cut back, 0 bases at V and 2 bases at J, with 14 bases in the middle. For the CDR3, the DNA is TGTGCCAGCAGCCAAGATTCGGGAACACGCGCCTACGAGCAGTACTTC. The encoded protein is CASSQDSGTRAYEQYF.

CDR3 region: CSVSASPNTDTQYF. CDR3 sequence (DNA): TGCAGCGTTTCGGCGTCGCCTAACACAGATACGCAGTATTTT. The rearrangement uses TRBV29-1 and TRBJ2-3, with D unclear. The germline gives CDR1 SQVTM, CDR2 ANQGSEA. The CDR3 runs to 14 residues. V lost 5 bases to trimming and J lost 2 bases, with 14 bases between them.

This clonotype appeared a few times. The chain combines TRBV30 with TRBJ2-7; tentative D call: TRBD2 (5 bases). The CDR3 has 12 residues. Between the trimmed V and J ends, which lost 4 bases and 2 bases, there was a span of 9 bases. Looked up from germline, CDR1 is GTSNPN and CDR2 is SVGIG (reference sequence). CDR3 nucleotide sequence: TGTGCCTGGAACCGGGGTCCCTACGAGCAGTACTTC. It encodes CAWNRGPYEQYF.

The chain is built from TRBV7-6 and TRBJ1-1; D unresolved. Deletions cut 3 bases from V and 2 bases from J, with 7 bases between. This CDR3 comprises 13 residues. Looked up from germline, CDR1 is SGHVS and CDR2 is FNYEAQ. CDR3 in DNA: TGTGCCAGCAGCTTCTTGAGTAACACTGAAGCTTTCTTT. Translated, it gives CASSFLSNTEAFF.

The rearrangement links TRBV5-6 to TRBJ1-2; TRBD1 matches 7 bases. The CDR3 length is 14 residues. The V gene's germline CDR1 is SGHDT and CDR2 YYEEEE. J gave up 3 bases and V 2 bases, and 4 bases lay outside the gene matches. The CDR3 sequence is CASSFVDRDYGYTF. In DNA, the CDR3 is TGTGCCAGCAGCTTTGTAGACAGGGACTATGGCTACACCTTC. Supplemented by reference TRBV5-6 and TRBJ1-2, the full variable domain reads DAGVTQSPTHLIKTRGQQVTLRCSPKSGHDTVSWYQQALGQGPQFIFQYYEEEERQRGNFPDRFSGHQFPNYSSELNVNALLLGDSALYLCASSFVDRDYGYTFGSGTRLTVV.

The chain uses TRBV6-6 and TRBJ1-1; no reliable D call. The germline V gene encodes CDR1 MNHNY and CDR2 SVGAGI (reference sequence). V lost 0 bases to trimming and J lost 3 bases, with 8 bases between them. This CDR3 has 14 amino acids. CDR3 nucleotide sequence: TGTGCCAGCAGTTACTCGAACGGCTACACTGAAGCTTTCTTT. Its protein product is CASSYSNGYTEAFF.

The chain uses TRBV3-1 and TRBJ1-1; D remains unclear. V was pared by 1 base and J by 10 bases, with 13 bases between. CDR1 and CDR2 from the germline V gene are LGHDT and YNNKEL (reference sequence). The CDR3 is made up of 13 amino acids. CDR3 bases: TGTGCCAGCAGCCAAGTCCGTTCTGCTGGAGCTTTCTTT. Translating gives CASSQVRSAGAFF.

Here the CDR3 DNA reads TGTGCCAGCAGCCAAGATCACAAAGGGGACTATGGCTACACCTTC. Translation: CASSQDHKGDYGYTF. The V call is TRBV4-2, the J call TRBJ1-2; TRBD1 is a possible D gene (5 bases). This CDR3 is 15 amino acids long. The V and J ends lost 0 bases and 3 bases respectively, with 11 bases between them. CDR1 and CDR2 from the germline V gene are LGHNA and YNFKEQ.

V gene TRBV29-1 combines with J gene TRBJ1-2, with D possibly being TRBD1 (5 bases). The V end was cut by 0 bases, the J end by 7 bases, with 9 bases between. This CDR3 has 12 residues. The V gene's germline CDR1 is SQVTM and CDR2 ANQGSEA. This CDR3 is CSVEEWGGGYTF. Written as DNA, the CDR3 is TGCAGCGTTGAAGAATGGGGGGGTGGCTACACCTTC.

This sequence joins TRBV29-1 and TRBJ1-1; no reliable D call. Between the trimmed V and J ends, which lost 4 bases and 1 base, there was a span of 10 bases. The CDR3 consists of 13 residues. Looked up from germline, CDR1 is SQVTM and CDR2 is ANQGSEA. This chain's CDR3 is CSVVVVANTEAFF. CDR3 bases: TGCAGCGTTGTCGTAGTGGCGAACACTGAAGCTTTCTTT.

This clonotype was found once. This sequence joins TRBV29-1 and TRBJ1-1, with 8 bases matching TRBD1. The length of the CDR3 is 13 residues. The V segment lost 5 bases and the J segment 3 bases; nucleotides outside the gene matches: 5. Germline V gene sequence: CDR1 SQVTM, CDR2 ANQGSEA. The CDR3 DNA follows: TGCAGCGTTTACGGACAGGGCCACACTGAAGCTTTCTTT. It specifies CSVYGQGHTEAFF. The full variable domain, in which reference TRBV29-1 and TRBJ1-1 provide the parts outside the CDR3, is SAVISQKPSRDICQRGTSLTIQCQVDSQVTMMFWYRQQPGQSLTLIATANQGSEATYESGFVIDKFPISRPNLTFSTLTVSNMSPEDSSIYLCSVYGQGHTEAFFGQGTRLTVV.

This chain connects TRBV5-1 to TRBJ2-3; possible D gene TRBD2, 7 bases. Trimming removed 4 bases from V and 6 bases from J, with 21 bases in between. In germline, CDR1 is SGHRS, CDR2 YFSETQ. The CDR3 has 16 amino acids. This CDR3 reads CASSPTGGRSGDTQYF. CDR3 nucleotides: TGCGCCAGCAGCCCCACGGGGGGCCGGAGTGGGGATACGCAGTATTTT.

CDR3 DNA: TGTGCCAGCAGCTCACTAGCGGGGACGAACACCGGGGAGCTGTTTTTT. As protein: CASSSLAGTNTGELFF. This rearrangement joins TRBV7-9 to TRBJ2-2; 10 positions match TRBD2. The junction had 2 bases not matched to a gene; V was cut back by 4 bases and J by 0 bases. The CDR3 spans 16 residues. The germline V gene has CDR1 SEHNR and CDR2 FQNEAQ (reference sequence).

This chain links TRBV5-1 with TRBJ2-2, with a weak D call TRBD1 (6 bases). Trimming removed 0 bases at V and 0 bases at J, with 6 bases between. CDR1 and CDR2 (germline): SGHRS, YFSETQ. CDR3 length: 15 residues. The CDR3 sequence is CASSLGTANTGELFF. CDR3 coding DNA: TGCGCCAGCAGCTTGGGGACAGCGAACACCGGGGAGCTGTTTTTT.

This rearrangement joins TRBV9 to TRBJ1-4; possible D gene TRBD1, 5 bases. Trimming removed 0 bases at V and 8 bases at J, with 14 bases between. The V gene's germline CDR1 is SGDLS and CDR2 YYNGEE. The CDR3 extends over 15 amino acids. The CDR3 nucleotides read TGTGCCAGCAGCGTAGGACCGACAGTAAGGGAAAAACTGTTTTTT. This translates into CASSVGPTVREKLFF.

The chain uses TRBV27 and TRBJ2-5; D may be TRBD1 (5 bases). The CDR3 sequence is 14 residues long. Germline CDR1 is MNHEY and CDR2 is SMNVEV (reference sequence). V was trimmed by 4 bases and J by 1 base, leaving 10 bases between them. The CDR3 DNA sequence: TGTGCCAGCAGTTCGGGCAGGGTCCAAGAGACCCAGTACTTC. Protein product: CASSSGRVQETQYF.

The chain joins TRBV6-4 to TRBJ2-7; 10 nucleotides align to TRBD1. The germline V gene has CDR1 MRHNA and CDR2 SNTAGT. Losses at the gene ends were 4 bases for V and 9 bases for J; bases not matched to a gene: 3. The CDR3 has 12 residues. The CDR3: CASSARDRGQYV. CDR3 bases: TGTGCCAGCAGTGCCCGGGACAGGGGGCAGTACGTC.

J is TRBJ2-5 and V is TRBV25-1; TRBD2 is a possible D gene (6 bases). The V gene lost 1 base and the J gene lost 0 bases, with 12 bases spanning the gap. This CDR3 has 16 amino acids. The germline V gene encodes CDR1 MGHDK and CDR2 SYGVNS. CDR3 amino acids: CASSEFGGTDQETQYF. The CDR3 coding sequence is TGTGCCAGCAGTGAATTTGGGGGGACGGACCAAGAGACCCAGTACTTC.

CDR3 in DNA: TGCAGCGTTGCACGGGGGGCCGAAGATACGCAGTATTTT. Its protein product is CSVARGAEDTQYF. V is TRBV29-1 and J is TRBJ2-3; tentatively, D is TRBD2 (7 bases). Trimming cost V 4 bases and J 5 bases, with 13 bases left between them. This CDR3 comprises 13 residues. CDR1 and CDR2 from the germline V gene are SQVTM and ANQGSEA.